This TCR beta chain was obtained from a study of response to subunit inactivated influenza vaccine. A note on this clonotype: What it binds is unknown.

Trimming left V 6 bases short and J 5 bases short, with 7 bases between. This CDR3 region has 11 residues. The germline V gene encodes CDR1 MNHEY and CDR2 SVGEGT. Study-wide points: There was a suggestion from the authors that each seasonal influenza vaccination recruits few new T cells.

MiXCR was run by TCRdb on the RT-PCR reads, yielding one entry per CDR3 protein. Found here are 400,000 to 550,000 distinct CDR3 sequences, around 25% of them singletons; the top ten hold 1.5% to 2%. The specimen was CD4+ T cells sorted from PBMCs, collected roughly 5 days after vaccination. The V gene is TRBV6-2 or TRBV6-3, the J gene TRBJ1-2; D not resolved. The source is a man in his forties or fifties who received an inactivated influenza vaccine. DNA of the CDR3: TGTGCCAGCAGGGGCGGATATGGCTACACCTTC. It yields the protein CASRGGYGYTF.